The clone carrying this T cell receptor beta chain was seen many times. Thyroid surgery was preceded by no treatment in any patient. The entry originates in a study of metastatic and nonmetastatic thyroid tumors. About the research overall: The study looked at repertoires side by side in blood and in tumor or nodule tissue from malignant and benign thyroid patients.

CDR1 is LGHNT, CDR2 FRNRAP, per germline. The length of the CDR3 is 15 residues. Deletions cut 0 bases from V and 4 bases from J, with 11 bases between. In the source study's methods: The study took CDR3 differences across clinicopathological groups and made a distant-metastasis classifier for papillary thyroid cancer from them. Via MiXCR, TCRdb re-called the PCR reads. The V and J calls were determined by TCRdb, not by the authors. The table lists around 20,000 clones, roughly 12% of them singletons. Specimen: blood. V gene TRBV12-5 combines with J gene TRBJ2-3, with D possibly being TRBD2 (6 bases). The TCR comes from a female donor with papillary thyroid cancer or a benign thyroid nodule (not recorded which). Some clones in this sample may be carry-over from other donors' samples. The DNA for the CDR3 is TGTGCTAGTGGTTTGGTAAGCCGACTAGCAGATACGCAGTATTTT. Translating gives CASGLVSRLADTQYF.